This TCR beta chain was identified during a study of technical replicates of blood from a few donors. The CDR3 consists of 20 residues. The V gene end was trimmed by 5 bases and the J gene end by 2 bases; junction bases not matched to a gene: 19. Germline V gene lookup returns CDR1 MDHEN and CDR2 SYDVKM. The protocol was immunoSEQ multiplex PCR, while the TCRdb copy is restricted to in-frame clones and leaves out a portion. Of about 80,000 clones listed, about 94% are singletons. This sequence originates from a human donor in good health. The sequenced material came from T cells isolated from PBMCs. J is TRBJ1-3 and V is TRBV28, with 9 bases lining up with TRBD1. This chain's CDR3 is CASSRFVGTGHLVAGNTIYF. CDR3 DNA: TGTGCCAGCAGTCGATTTGTTGGGACAGGGCATCTGGTTGCTGGAAACACCATATATTTT.